Shown below are 21 T cell receptor beta chains from a single sample sequenced in a study of OX40 agonist ivuxolimab in advanced cancers. Generated by immunoSEQ multiplex PCR, the TCRdb table keeps only in-frame clones and is missing some. This table holds over 40,000 clones, around 80% found once. Source: CD4+ or CD8+ T cells sorted from blood, taken in a trial of the OX40 agonist ivuxolimab. These receptors originate from an adult with an advanced solid tumor such as melanoma, head and neck, liver or kidney cancer.

The gene calls are TRBV7-8 and TRBJ2-5, with D possibly matching TRBD1 (6 bases). Germline CDR1 is SGHVS and CDR2 is FQNEAQ. The germline V and J ends were trimmed by 2 bases and 0 bases, with 13 bases remaining between them. The CDR3 consists of 16 residues. CDR3 sequence: CASSLFGGPYQETQYF. As DNA, the CDR3 is TGTGCCAGCAGCTTATTTGGGGGCCCGTACCAAGAGACCCAGTACTTC.

The CDR3 spells CASSQRGLAYYEQYF. CDR3 bases: TGTGCCAGCAGCCAAAGGGGACTAGCGTACTACGAGCAGTACTTC. The V and J genes are TRBV7-2 and TRBJ2-7; 10 nucleotides agree with TRBD2. J lost 3 bases, V lost 5 bases, and 7 bases had no gene match. The CDR3 length is 15 residues. CDR1 SGHTA and CDR2 FQGNSA come from the germline V gene.

The rearrangement joins TRBV7-2 to TRBJ1-1; no definite D call. The CDR3 sequence is 13 residues long. The germline V gene has CDR1 SGHTA and CDR2 FQGNSA. The V end lost 4 bases, the J end lost 3 bases, and 9 bases lay between the germline ends. The CDR3, as DNA: TGTGCCAGCAGCTCGACACCCCACACTGAAGCTTTCTTT. Protein: CASSSTPHTEAFF.

This clone turned up a few times. The chain has TRBV4-1 and TRBJ2-7; D is ambiguous. This CDR3 spans 18 amino acids. With 4 bases removed from V and 0 bases from J, the gap between germline ends came to 22 bases. The V gene's germline CDR1 is MGHRA and CDR2 YSYEKL. CDR3 in DNA: TGCGCCAGCAGCCCCTCCCTGTTTAAAGGGCGAAGCTCCTACGAGCAGTACTTC. It translates to CASSPSLFKGRSSYEQYF.

J is TRBJ2-1 and V is TRBV18; 7 bases match TRBD2. Germline CDR1 reads KGHSH; CDR2 reads LQKENI. The CDR3 sequence is 14 residues long. V lost 6 bases to trimming and J lost 5 bases; unmatched junction nucleotides: 7. DNA for the CDR3: TGTGCCAGCTCGGCAAGCGGGACTGACAATGAGCAGTTCTTC. Translated, it gives CASSASGTDNEQFF.

This rearrangement joins TRBV15 to TRBJ1-1; 11 bases fit TRBD1. The CDR3 runs 17 residues. Germline V lookup: CDR1 LNHNV, CDR2 YYDKDF (reference sequence). J was trimmed by 4 bases and V by 0 bases; bases with no gene match: 7. The CDR3 DNA reads TGTGCCACCAGCAGAGATTTAAGGACAGGGGGCAGCACTGAAGCTTTCTTT. This encodes CATSRDLRTGGSTEAFF.

The chain joins TRBV9 to TRBJ1-6; 8 bases align to TRBD1. CDR1 is SGDLS and CDR2 is YYNGEE in the germline V gene. V gave up 4 bases and J gave up 9 bases; unmatched junction bases: 9. The CDR3 consists of 15 residues. This chain's CDR3 is CASSPETGGFSPLHF. DNA for the CDR3: TGTGCCAGCAGCCCAGAAACAGGGGGTTTTTCACCCCTCCACTTT.

The chain couples TRBV10-3 to TRBJ2-3; 14 bases are a match to TRBD2. The germline CDR1 and CDR2 sequences are ENHRY and SYGVKD. This CDR3 is 15 amino acids long. V lost 6 bases to trimming and J lost 7 bases; unmatched junction nucleotides: 6. Here the CDR3 DNA reads TGTGCCATCAGAGGGACTAGCGGGAGCGAGTATACGCAGTATTTT. Its translation is CAIRGTSGSEYTQYF.

This chain uses TRBV19 with TRBJ2-6; D gene ambiguous. In germline, CDR1 is LNHDA, CDR2 SQIVND (reference sequence). This CDR3 has 16 residues. Trimming pared 7 bases from V and 4 bases from J, leaving 17 bases between. The CDR3 here is CASTKLLGAGANVLTF. The CDR3 DNA follows: TGTGCCAGTACCAAGCTTTTGGGTGCCGGGGCCAACGTCCTGACTTTC.

This clone was seen once. The rearrangement uses TRBV7-8 and TRBJ1-1; D not certain. Trimming took off 1 base at V and 0 bases at J, with 9 bases between the two ends. CDR3 size: 15 residues. Germline CDR1 SGHVS, CDR2 FQNEAQ. CDR3 region: CASSLDYRLNTEAFF. CDR3 nucleotide sequence: TGTGCCAGCAGCTTAGACTACAGACTGAACACTGAAGCTTTCTTT.

The rearrangement uses TRBV4-1 and TRBJ1-5, with D unresolved. The length of the CDR3 is 15 residues. Germline V gene sequence: CDR1 MGHRA, CDR2 YSYEKL. Trimming pared 0 bases from V and 5 bases from J, leaving 11 bases between. CDR3 loop: CASSQDPVRHQPQHF. The CDR3 DNA reads TGCGCCAGCAGCCAAGATCCGGTCCGTCATCAGCCCCAGCATTTT.

The genes are TRBV7-9 and TRBJ2-7, with 8 bases identical to TRBD1. Germline V lookup: CDR1 SEHNR, CDR2 FQNEAQ (reference sequence). V trimming: 1 base; J trimming: 6 bases; junction bases outside the gene matches: 14. There are 17 residues in the CDR3. The CDR3 spells CASSLGLGMAGGAEQYF. Here the CDR3 DNA reads TGTGCCAGCAGCTTAGGCCTGGGGATGGCAGGGGGCGCCGAGCAGTACTTC.

This clone appeared once. V gene TRBV2 combines with J gene TRBJ2-7; tentative D call: TRBD1 (6 bases). This CDR3 is built from 12 residues. Germline CDR1 is SNHLY and CDR2 is FYNNEI. Deletions cut 4 bases from V and 4 bases from J, with 8 bases between. The DNA of the CDR3 is TGTGCCAGCAGTGGGCAGGGGTACGAGCAGTACTTC. Translating gives CASSGQGYEQYF.

J is TRBJ1-5 and V is TRBV19, with D maybe TRBD1 (6 bases). This CDR3 comprises 17 residues. Trimming took off 5 bases at V and 0 bases at J, with 17 bases between the two ends. Germline loops: CDR1 LNHDA, CDR2 SQIVND (reference sequence). The chain's CDR3 is CASSVRGAEGSNQPQHF. For the CDR3, the DNA is TGTGCCAGTAGTGTTCGGGGGGCGGAAGGTAGCAATCAGCCCCAGCATTTT.

This clone was found once. The chain is built from TRBV2 and TRBJ2-1, with D possibly matching TRBD2 (5 bases). V lost 5 bases and J 3 bases, leaving 14 bases between the germline ends. Germline V CDR1 and CDR2: SNHLY, FYNNEI. The CDR3 is 15 amino acids. CDR3 nucleotide sequence: TGTGCCAGCAGTCTTTGGGCTAGCAGCTACAATGAGCAGTTCTTC. Translation gives CASSLWASSYNEQFF.

This clone appeared a single time. V and J are TRBV9 and TRBJ2-1, with D perhaps assigned TRBD1 or TRBD2 (5 bases each). CDR1 and CDR2 from the germline V gene are SGDLS and YYNGEE. The CDR3 loop spans 11 amino acids. V was trimmed by 5 bases and J by 9 bases, leaving 9 bases between them. The CDR3 DNA follows: TGTGCCAGCAGTATCGGGACTGAGCAGTTCTTC. Amino acids: CASSIGTEQFF.

The V call is TRBV5-1, the J call TRBJ2-7; D may be TRBD2 (5 bases). There are 14 residues in the CDR3. V shed 2 bases and J shed 3 bases, with 12 bases lying between them. In germline, CDR1 is SGHRS, CDR2 YFSETQ. The CDR3 here is CASSFREELYEQYF. In nucleotides, the CDR3 is TGCGCCAGCAGCTTCCGGGAAGAACTCTACGAGCAGTACTTC.

By sample share, this clone is medium-sized (0.01 to 0.1%). V usage is TRBV4-3 and J usage is TRBJ1-2; TRBD1 might be the D (6 bases). Trimming removed 0 bases at V and 7 bases at J, with 9 bases between. The V gene's germline CDR1 is LGHNA and CDR2 YSLEER. This CDR3 is 13 amino acids long. The CDR3 loop reads CASSQDYRAGYTF. CDR3 DNA: TGCGCCAGCAGCCAAGATTACAGGGCTGGCTACACCTTC.

This clone was observed a handful of times. The rearrangement joins TRBV5-1 to TRBJ2-7; D not resolved. V gave up 6 bases and J gave up 4 bases, with 8 bases separating them. Germline V gene sequence: CDR1 SGHRS, CDR2 YFSETQ. The CDR3 covers 11 residues. The CDR3 region is CASTLGYEQYF. DNA of the CDR3: TGCGCCAGCACCCTCGGATACGAGCAGTACTTC.

The CDR3 nucleotides read TGTGCCAGCAGGACAGGTGGTAGCAATCAGCCCCAGCATTTT. Translated, it gives CASRTGGSNQPQHF. The chain joins TRBV6-5 to TRBJ1-5; tentative D call: TRBD1 (6 bases). The length of the CDR3 is 14 residues. Germline values: CDR1 MNHEY, CDR2 SVGAGI. V lost 6 bases and J 0 bases, leaving 9 bases between the germline ends.

V usage is TRBV11-2 and J usage is TRBJ2-7, with 8 nucleotides matching TRBD2. The V gene end was trimmed by 4 bases and the J gene end by 4 bases; junction bases not matched to a gene: 9. Germline V gene sequence: CDR1 SGHAT, CDR2 FQNNGV. This CDR3 is built from 15 residues. The CDR3 is CASSSSREGGYEQYF. The CDR3 coding sequence is TGTGCCAGCAGCTCCTCCCGGGAGGGAGGGTACGAGCAGTACTTC.